This TCR beta chain is from a study of early T cells in non-severe SARS-CoV-2 infection. This CDR3 has 14 amino acids. Trimming removed 9 bases at V and 5 bases at J, with 17 bases between. CDR1 and CDR2 (germline): KGHDR, SFDVKD. TCRdb redid the calling of the 5' RACE reads with MiXCR, one entry per CDR3 protein. The data show 70,000 to 85,000 distinct CDR3 sequences, about 12% seen once. V is TRBV24-1 and J is TRBJ2-3; weak D call: TRBD2 (6 bases). The source material was whole blood. The sequence was collected from an adult who was a healthcare worker with PCR-confirmed SARS-CoV-2 infection or an uninfected control (not recorded which). The DNA of the CDR3 is TGTGCCACCGGGCCCTCGGGAGTCCTAGATACGCAGTATTTT. Translating gives CATGPSGVLDTQYF.